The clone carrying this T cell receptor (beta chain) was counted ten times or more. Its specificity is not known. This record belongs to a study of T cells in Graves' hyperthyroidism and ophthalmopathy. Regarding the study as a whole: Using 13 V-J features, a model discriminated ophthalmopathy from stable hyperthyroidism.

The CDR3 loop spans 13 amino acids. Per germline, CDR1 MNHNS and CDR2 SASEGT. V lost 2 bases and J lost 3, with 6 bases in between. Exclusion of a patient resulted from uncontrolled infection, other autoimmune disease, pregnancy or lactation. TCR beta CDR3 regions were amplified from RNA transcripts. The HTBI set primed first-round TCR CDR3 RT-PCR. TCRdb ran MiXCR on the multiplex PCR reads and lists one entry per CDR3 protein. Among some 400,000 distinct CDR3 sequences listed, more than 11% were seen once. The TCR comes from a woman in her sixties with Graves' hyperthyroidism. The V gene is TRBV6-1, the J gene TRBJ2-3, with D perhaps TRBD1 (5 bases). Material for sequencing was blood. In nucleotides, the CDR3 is TGTGCCAGCAGTGAAAGACAGACAGATACGCAGTATTTT. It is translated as CASSERQTDTQYF.